The 5 T cell receptor beta chains listed next were all sequenced from one sample in a study of technical replicates of blood from a handful of donors (dated by TCRdb to about 2017). Receptor amplification or capture employed the immunoSEQ multiplex PCR assay. Sourced from immuneACCESS, this table was stored by TCRdb with only in-frame sequences that have V and J called. A share of the clones is absent; for the studies checked, an unresolved V gene accounts for under half, and the remainder has no known explanation. This sample holds roughly 93,000 clones; 95% were observed only once. Approximately 0.26% of the sample lies in the top ten. The sample was T cells isolated from PBMCs. The receptors come from a human donor in good health.

The genes are TRBV6-5 and TRBJ2-7; D is unresolved. The CDR3 has 15 residues. The V end was cut by 6 bases, the J end by 5 bases, with 20 bases between. Germline values: CDR1 MNHEY, CDR2 SVGAGI. The DNA of the CDR3 is TGTGCCAGCAGCCCTGAATCGGTTCGCACCCACGAGCAGTACTTC. Protein product: CASSPESVRTHEQYF.

The J gene is TRBJ2-7, the V gene TRBV28; TRBD2 matches at 7 bases. CDR3 length: 15 residues. The J segment lost 4 bases and the V segment lost 1 base, leaving 7 bases of the junction unmatched. Germline CDR1 MDHEN, CDR2 SYDVKM. In nucleotides, the CDR3 is TGTGCCAGCAGTTTATCGTGGGACTACCGATACGAGCAGTACTTC. Amino acid sequence: CASSLSWDYRYEQYF.

The chain has TRBV28 and TRBJ2-7, with 7 bases aligning to TRBD1. Germline V gene lookup returns CDR1 MDHEN and CDR2 SYDVKM. The CDR3 has 19 amino acids. V lost 5 bases, J lost 2 bases, and 21 bases stayed unmatched. CDR3 loop: CASSVVPGQTPTGTYEQYF. DNA for the CDR3: TGTGCCAGCAGTGTAGTACCGGGACAGACACCGACTGGTACCTACGAGCAGTACTTC.

This chain joins TRBV5-1 and TRBJ1-1; D gene ambiguous. This CDR3 is 14 amino acids long. Deletions cut 0 bases from V and 0 bases from J, with 6 bases between. From germline, CDR1 is SGHRS and CDR2 YFSETQ. CDR3 protein: CASSLVAMNTEAFF. The CDR3 region has the DNA TGCGCCAGCAGCTTGGTAGCTATGAACACTGAAGCTTTCTTT. The variable domain in full, completed from reference TRBV5-1 and TRBJ1-1, reads KAGVTQTPRYLIKTRGQQVTLSCSPISGHRSVSWYQQTPGQGLQFLFEYFSETQRNKGNFPGRFSGRQFSNSRSEMNVSTLELGDSALYLCASSLVAMNTEAFFGQGTRLTVV.

V gene TRBV25-1 combines with J gene TRBJ1-2; 9 nucleotides match TRBD1. The germline V gene encodes CDR1 MGHDK and CDR2 SYGVNS. With 1 base clipped from V and 4 bases from J, the junction kept 10 bases outside the gene matches. The CDR3 consists of 17 residues. The CDR3 loop reads CASSEFGTGSRFYGYTF. In DNA form, the CDR3 reads TGTGCCAGCAGTGAATTTGGGACAGGGTCTCGTTTCTATGGCTACACCTTC.